This paragraph covers one T cell receptor (beta chain) sequence. The antigen remains undetermined. The junction and the germline gene differ at one end; a read error may be behind it. The record originates from a study of T cell responses to AZD1222 COVID-19 vaccine. Findings and limits, study-wide: It should be noted that donors were predominantly white British and more often female, and clonal diversity was possibly underestimated. Scientists sampled the repertoires only once the peak T cell response had passed.

Some clones are missing from TCRdb's copy, which holds only in-frame ones; the method was immunoSEQ multiplex PCR. The table shows around 150,000 clones, with roughly 90% occurring only once. The CDR3 has 18 residues. Looked up from germline, CDR1 is LGHDT and CDR2 is YNNKEL (reference sequence). V usage is TRBV3-1 (or the pseudogene TRBV3-2) and J usage is TRBJ2-1, with 10 bases aligning to TRBD2. The sequenced sample was peripheral blood, obtained on day 0 of AZD1222 vaccination. The sequence came from an adult in good health. The CDR3 here is CASSQGELAGLSYNDQFF. For the CDR3, the DNA is TGTGCCAGCAGCCAAGGGGAACTAGCGGGGCTTTCCTACAATGATCAGTTCTTC.